The TCR beta chain under discussion was sequenced for a study of Graves' ophthalmopathy and Graves' hyperthyroidism. Study-wide findings and caveats: This model predicted ophthalmopathy progression (sensitivity 65% to 71%, specificity roughly 72%). A model of 13 signatures distinguished ophthalmopathy from stable hyperthyroidism at roughly 86% sensitivity and nearly 82% specificity.

The sample holds many counts of this clonotype. Its antigen remains unidentified. Amplified TCR beta CDR3 regions were obtained using RNA transcripts as template. After a first-round RT-PCR with HTBI primers, a second-round multiplex PCR was run. MiXCR, run by TCRdb on the multiplex PCR reads, gives a single entry per CDR3 protein. Of fewer than 650,000 distinct CDR3 sequences in the sample, about a fifth are singletons; the top ten hold around 6.5%. CDR3 size: 15 residues. The germline gives CDR1 SGHDT, CDR2 YYEEEE. V was shortened by 4 bases and J by 3 bases, with 16 bases between the two germline ends. Exclusion applied to patients with other autoimmune diseases, uncontrolled infections, pregnancy or lactation. Someone took the PBMCs out of approximately 9 ml of fresh peripheral blood.

The chain couples TRBV5-6 to TRBJ1-2; D may be TRBD1 (6 bases). Sample: peripheral blood. This sequence was found in a woman younger than 35 with stable Graves' hyperthyroidism. Some clones in this sample may be carry-over from other donors' samples. CDR3 loop: CASSLGQRVYYGYTF. The DNA for the CDR3 is TGTGCCAGCAGCCTAGGACAGCGAGTATACTATGGCTACACCTTC. Together with reference TRBV5-6 and TRBJ1-2, the CDR3 gives the full variable domain: DAGVTQSPTHLIKTRGQQVTLRCSPKSGHDTVSWYQQALGQGPQFIFQYYEEEERQRGNFPDRFSGHQFPNYSSELNVNALLLGDSALYLCASSLGQRVYYGYTFGSGTRLTVV.